This TCR beta chain was captured in a study of regulatory and conventional T cells in RAG deficiency. Study-level findings and limits: Compared with controls, unique Treg TCR beta sequences dropped about 100-fold in Omenn syndrome and CID/AS.

This CDR3 contains 15 residues. V was clipped by 2 bases and J by 4 bases, with 15 bases between them. From germline, CDR1 is SGHAT and CDR2 FQNNGV. In the case of this clone: Its specificity is not known.

Here immunoSEQ multiplex PCR was the method, and the copy in TCRdb shows in-frame clones only, minus some. Of around 37,000 clones listed, about 89% are singletons. The sample was also reused in another study, on regulatory T cells. That paper notes: The PCR used 52 TRBV and 13 TRBJ primers.

This rearrangement joins TRBV11-2 to TRBJ2-7; D uncertain. The specimen sequenced was CD8+ T cells sorted from blood. The clonotype originates from a human donor in good health. This chain's CDR3 is CASSLPSLGIYEQYF. The CDR3 nucleotides are TGTGCCAGCAGCTTACCGAGTCTGGGGATTTACGAGCAGTACTTC.